The source of this T cell receptor beta chain is a study of shared clonotypes between healthy human individuals. Overall study: Used for every donor were three CD4 naive, three CD4 memory, two CD8 naive and one CD8 memory plate.

Regarding this clone: As yet, its antigen is unknown. One end of the junction fails to match germline, which may point to a read error.

Per the germline V gene, CDR1 is GTSNPN and CDR2 is SVGIG (reference sequence). The CDR3 has 14 residues. Method: immunoSEQ multiplex PCR; TCRdb's copy keeps in-frame clones and lacks some. The sample lists approximately 980,000 clones, 76% occurring once. Study findings and constraints: Clonotypes shared by all four sorted-subset donors had higher generation probabilities than non-shared clonotypes.

The material sequenced was memory CD4+ T cells sorted from blood. As to subset: CD45RA-negative fraction. The sequence was collected from a man younger than 35 in good health. The rearrangement uses TRBV30 and TRBJ2-1; 7 positions agree with TRBD2. The CDR3 coding sequence is TGTGCCGGGAGGGGTCAGGGCCAGAACAATGAGCGGTTCTTC. Encoded protein: CAGRGQGQNNERFF.